This T cell receptor beta chain was sequenced in a study of T cells after somatic rescue of genetic block. Profiled with immunoSEQ multiplex PCR; TCRdb holds only in-frame clones, not every one. The sample has 85,000 to 90,000 clones; about 87% are singletons. Germline values: CDR1 MNHEY, CDR2 SMNVEV (reference sequence). The length of the CDR3 is 14 residues. The V gene lost 2 bases and the J gene lost 8 bases, with 12 bases spanning the gap. Sequenced: peripheral blood mononuclear cells (PBMCs). This sequence was found in a young woman. This chain uses TRBV27 with TRBJ1-4; D is unclear. CDR3 in amino acids: CASSLTVWKEKLFF. The CDR3 DNA sequence: TGTGCCAGCAGTTTAACGGTCTGGAAGGAAAAACTGTTTTTT.